This T cell receptor beta chain is from a study of cytomegalovirus exposure and HLA in healthy donors. For the study at large: An earlier analysis found around 100 million unique TCR beta sequences from roughly 170 million T cells. The Caucasian-associated ancestry cluster contained 81% of the approximately 410 genotyped donors.

Germline CDR1 reads SGHRS; CDR2 reads YFSETQ. Between the trimmed V and J ends, which lost 1 base and 0 bases, there was a span of 11 bases. CDR3 size: 16 residues. Concerning this clone: The antigen is undetermined.

The PCR had 60 Vbeta and 13 Jbeta primers. Method: immunoSEQ multiplex PCR; TCRdb's copy keeps in-frame clones and lacks some. Seen here are 90,000 to 150,000 clones, approximately 80% observed once, and the top ten hold approximately 10%. Study conclusions and caveats: Common viral pathogens (according to a later analysis) appeared linked to several of the most significant clusters.

The V and J genes are TRBV5-1 and TRBJ1-5; D is possibly TRBD1 (5 bases). This clonotype originated in a man between 40 and 49 years old in good health and CMV-seropositive. Sequenced: PBMCs. The CDR3 reads CASSLWGLDSNQPQHF. The CDR3 coding sequence is TGCGCCAGCAGCTTGTGGGGACTTGATAGCAATCAGCCCCAGCATTTT.